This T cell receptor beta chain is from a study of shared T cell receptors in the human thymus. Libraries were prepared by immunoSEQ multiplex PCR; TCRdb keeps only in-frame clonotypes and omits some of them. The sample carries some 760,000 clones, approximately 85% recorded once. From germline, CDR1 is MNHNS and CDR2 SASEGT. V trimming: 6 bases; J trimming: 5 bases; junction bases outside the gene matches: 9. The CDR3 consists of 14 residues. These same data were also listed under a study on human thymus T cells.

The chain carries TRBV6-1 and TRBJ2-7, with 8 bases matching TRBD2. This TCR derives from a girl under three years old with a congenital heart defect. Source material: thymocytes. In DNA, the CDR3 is TGTGCCAGCAGAAGACTAGCGTTGTTTGACGAGCAGTACTTC. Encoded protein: CASRRLALFDEQYF.